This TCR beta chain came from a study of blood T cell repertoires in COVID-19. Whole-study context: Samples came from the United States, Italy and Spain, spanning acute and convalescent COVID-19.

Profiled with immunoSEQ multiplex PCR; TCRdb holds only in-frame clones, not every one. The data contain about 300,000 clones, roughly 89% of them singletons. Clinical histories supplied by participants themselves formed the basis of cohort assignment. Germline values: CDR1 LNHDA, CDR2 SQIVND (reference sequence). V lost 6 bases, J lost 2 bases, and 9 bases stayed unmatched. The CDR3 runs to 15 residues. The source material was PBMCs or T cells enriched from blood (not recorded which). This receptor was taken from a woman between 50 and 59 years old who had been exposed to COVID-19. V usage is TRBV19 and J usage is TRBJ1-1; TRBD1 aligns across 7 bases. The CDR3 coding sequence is TGTGCCAGTAGCACCTCGGACAGGTTCAACACTGAAGCTTTCTTT. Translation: CASSTSDRFNTEAFF.